Each of the 20 T cell receptor beta chains below was sequenced from the same sample in a study of blood T cell repertoires in COVID-19. The data were produced by immunoSEQ multiplex PCR, yet TCRdb's version contains in-frame clones alone and is incomplete. Here the sample spans some 190,000 clones, 82% being singletons. Sequencing was carried out using peripheral blood. The receptor source for this set is an older woman with COVID-19, enrolled during active disease.

The rearrangement links TRBV10-3 to TRBJ2-5; TRBD2 is a possible D gene (7 bases). The germline gives CDR1 ENHRY, CDR2 SYGVKD. The CDR3 totals 14 residues. V was clipped by 7 bases and J by 5 bases, with 17 bases between them. CDR3 sequence reads: CAIKGGGARETQYF. DNA for the CDR3: TGTGCCATCAAAGGAGGGGGGGCACGGGAGACCCAGTACTTC.

The chain carries TRBV7-9 and TRBJ2-1; the match to TRBD2 covers 11 bases. The V and J ends lost 2 bases and 3 bases, in that order; junction bases with no gene match: 3. This CDR3 comprises 16 residues. CDR1 and CDR2 (germline): SEHNR, FQNEAQ (reference sequence). The DNA of the CDR3 is TGTGCCAGCAGCTTACCTAGCGGGAGGTACTACAATGAGCAGTTCTTC. Translation gives CASSLPSGRYYNEQFF.

This clone is a singleton in its sample. The rearrangement uses TRBV29-1 and TRBJ2-1; perhaps TRBD2 as D (5 bases). Germline CDR1 is SQVTM and CDR2 is ANQGSEA. The CDR3 is made up of 14 amino acids. Trimming took 4 bases from V and 7 from J, leaving 17 bases between them. In nucleotides, the CDR3 is TGCAGCGTTGTACCGAGGGTCAGGACTAATGAGCAGTTCTTC. Translation gives CSVVPRVRTNEQFF.

The chain employs TRBV5-6 and TRBJ2-7; D might be TRBD2 (5 bases). The CDR3 runs to 14 residues. Germline V gene data show CDR1 as SGHDT and CDR2 as YYEEEE. Trimming took 3 bases from V and 1 from J, leaving 11 bases between them. Written as DNA, the CDR3 is TGTGCCAGCAGCTCCGCTGGGAGTTCCTACGAGCAGTACGTC. Encoded protein: CASSSAGSSYEQYV.

The V gene is TRBV27, the J gene TRBJ1-5, with 7 bases lining up with TRBD1. With V trimmed by 2 bases and J by 7 bases, 2 bases remained unmatched. CDR1 is MNHEY and CDR2 is SMNVEV in the germline V gene (reference sequence). CDR3 size: 13 residues. The CDR3 sequence: CASSLRGRQPQHF. The DNA for the CDR3 is TGTGCCAGCAGTTTAAGGGGGCGGCAGCCCCAGCATTTT.

The chain is built from TRBV5-1 and TRBJ1-1; 7 positions match TRBD1. Looked up from germline, CDR1 is SGHRS and CDR2 is YFSETQ. V trimming: 0 bases; J trimming: 6 bases; junction bases outside the gene matches: 2. The CDR3 contains 13 residues. The CDR3 loop is CASSLGQGSEAFF. In nucleotides, the CDR3 is TGCGCCAGCAGCTTGGGACAGGGCTCTGAAGCTTTCTTT.

This chain connects TRBV28 to TRBJ2-7; the match to TRBD1 covers 8 bases. The junction had 11 bases not matched to a gene; V was cut back by 6 bases and J by 7 bases. CDR1 MDHEN and CDR2 SYDVKM come from the germline V gene. The CDR3 contains 14 residues. In nucleotides, the CDR3 is TGTGCCAGCAGCCCCAGGGGGCACCTATGGGAGCAGTACTTC. As protein: CASSPRGHLWEQYF.

This clone was observed a handful of times. The rearrangement links TRBV19 to TRBJ1-2; 7 positions match TRBD1. CDR1 and CDR2 from the germline V gene are LNHDA and SQIVND (reference sequence). Losses at the gene ends were 9 bases for V and 0 bases for J; bases not matched to a gene: 10. This CDR3 is built from 15 residues. CDR3 in amino acids: CASRDSGSSNYGYTF. In DNA, the CDR3 is TGTGCCAGCAGGGACAGTGGGAGCTCTAACTATGGCTACACCTTC.

The rearrangement links TRBV9 to TRBJ2-3; 9 bases match TRBD2. The CDR3 is made up of 14 amino acids. Germline trimming cut 2 bases from V and 3 bases from J; bases unmatched to any gene: 1. The germline gives CDR1 SGDLS, CDR2 YYNGEE. The CDR3 DNA sequence: TGTGCCAGCAGCGTCACTAGCGGGACAGATACGCAGTATTTT. As protein: CASSVTSGTDTQYF.

This rearrangement joins TRBV3-1 (or the pseudogene TRBV3-2) to TRBJ2-3; 10 nucleotides match TRBD2. Trimming took 5 bases from V and 0 from J; bases not matched to a gene: 5. This CDR3 has 16 amino acids. CDR1 LGHDT and CDR2 YNNKEL come from the germline V gene (reference sequence). The CDR3 sequence is CASSSLAGASTDTQYF. CDR3 DNA: TGTGCCAGCAGCTCCCTAGCGGGGGCTAGCACAGATACGCAGTATTTT.

This clone is a singleton in its sample. This sequence joins TRBV27 and TRBJ2-1; 9 bases align to TRBD1. CDR1 and CDR2 (germline): MNHEY, SMNVEV (reference sequence). The ends lost 5 bases at V and 7 bases at J; junction bases unmatched: 9. The length of the CDR3 is 15 residues. CDR3 nucleotides: TGTGCCAGCAGTAAACCCGGGACAGGGAAGAATGAGCAGTTCTTC. Its protein is CASSKPGTGKNEQFF.

CDR3 region: CASSLDSDREKLFF. The CDR3 region has the DNA TGTGCCAGCAGTCTGGACAGCGATCGTGAAAAACTGTTTTTT. V gene TRBV7-9 combines with J gene TRBJ1-4, with a possible D match to TRBD1 (6 bases). The CDR3 spans 14 residues. V was cut by 6 bases and J by 7 bases, with 15 bases left in between. Germline CDR1 SEHNR, CDR2 FQNEAQ (reference sequence).

The chain has TRBV16 and TRBJ1-1, with D maybe TRBD1 (5 bases). CDR1 is KGHSY and CDR2 is FQNENV in the germline V gene. The V and J ends lost 1 base and 1 base respectively, with 10 bases between them. The CDR3 is made up of 15 amino acids. CDR3 bases: TGTGCCAGCAGCCAATTGTGGGGGGAGAACACTGAAGCTTTCTTT. Its translation is CASSQLWGENTEAFF.

As concerns this clone: This sample includes further DNA sequences coding for the same CDR3. This chain joins TRBV2 and TRBJ2-3; 12 bases fit TRBD2. Germline CDR1 reads SNHLY; CDR2 reads FYNNEI. This CDR3 region has 16 residues. V lost 6 bases, J lost 0 bases, and 4 bases stayed unmatched. The CDR3 DNA reads as TGTGCCAGCAGATTACTAGCGGGGGGTAGCACAGATACGCAGTATTTT. It is translated as CASRLLAGGSTDTQYF.

The CDR3 loop reads CSASRGSGIVQYF. The CDR3 DNA sequence: TGCAGTGCTAGTCGGGGTAGCGGGATCGTGCAGTACTTC. The chain joins TRBV20-1 to TRBJ2-7, with 8 positions matching TRBD2. The CDR3 runs 13 residues. V gave up 3 bases and J gave up 9 bases; unmatched junction bases: 10. The germline gives CDR1 DFQATT, CDR2 SNEGSKA (reference sequence).

The chain is built from TRBV29-1 and TRBJ1-2; D is unresolved. Germline CDR1 SQVTM, CDR2 ANQGSEA. Trimming took 1 base from V and 6 from J, leaving 6 bases between them. This CDR3 comprises 11 residues. CDR3 DNA sequence: TGCAGCGTTGAAGTACAGCATGGCTACACCTTC. Translated: CSVEVQHGYTF.

This clone was recorded once. The chain combines TRBV6-4 with TRBJ2-3, with 13 bases matching TRBD2. Germline loops: CDR1 MRHNA, CDR2 SNTAGT. The V segment lost 0 bases and the J segment 4 bases; nucleotides outside the gene matches: 4. The CDR3 has 17 residues. CDR3 loop: CASSDSGTSGTADTQYF. Here the CDR3 DNA reads TGTGCCAGCAGTGACTCTGGGACTAGCGGGACGGCAGATACGCAGTATTTT.

This clone has more than one count but fewer than ten. V is TRBV7-2 and J is TRBJ2-2, with TRBD1 identical over 8 bases. In germline, CDR1 is SGHTA, CDR2 FQGNSA. Trimming cost V 5 bases and J 5 bases; bases outside gene matches: 10. The CDR3 covers 16 residues. The CDR3 DNA is TGTGCCAGCAGCCCGGCCCCGGACAGGGCGACCGGGGAGCTGTTTTTT. It codes for CASSPAPDRATGELFF.

V is TRBV5-1 and J is TRBJ2-1; 12 bases fit TRBD2. The CDR3 length is 15 residues. V gave up 4 bases and J gave up 7 bases; unmatched junction bases: 6. Germline V gives CDR1 SGHRS, CDR2 YFSETQ. The CDR3 bases are TGCGCCAGCAGCCCCTCGACTAGCGGGAGAAATGAGCAGTTCTTC. This codes for CASSPSTSGRNEQFF.

The chain combines TRBV2 with TRBJ1-1; a possible D gene is TRBD1 (6 bases). The CDR3 length is 13 residues. Germline V gene data show CDR1 as SNHLY and CDR2 as FYNNEI. For the CDR3, the DNA is TGTGCTTGTAAGAGGGGGTATGGCACTGAAGCTTTCTTT. This encodes CACKRGYGTEAFF.